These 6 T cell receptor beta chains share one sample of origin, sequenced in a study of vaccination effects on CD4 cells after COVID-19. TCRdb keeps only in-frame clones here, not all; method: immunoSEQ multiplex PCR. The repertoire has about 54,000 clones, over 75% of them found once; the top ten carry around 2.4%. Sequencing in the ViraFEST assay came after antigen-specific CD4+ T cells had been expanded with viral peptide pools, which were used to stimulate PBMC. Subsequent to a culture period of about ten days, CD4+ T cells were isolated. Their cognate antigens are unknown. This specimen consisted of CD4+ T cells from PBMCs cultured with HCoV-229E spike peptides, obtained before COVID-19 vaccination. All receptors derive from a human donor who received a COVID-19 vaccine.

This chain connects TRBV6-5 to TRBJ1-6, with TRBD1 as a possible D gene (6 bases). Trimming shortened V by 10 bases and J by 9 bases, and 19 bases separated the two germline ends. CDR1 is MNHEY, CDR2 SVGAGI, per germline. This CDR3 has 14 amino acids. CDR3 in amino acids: CAMRDKSTSSPLHF. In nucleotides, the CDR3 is TGTGCCATGCGGGACAAGAGTACCTCTTCACCCCTCCACTTT.

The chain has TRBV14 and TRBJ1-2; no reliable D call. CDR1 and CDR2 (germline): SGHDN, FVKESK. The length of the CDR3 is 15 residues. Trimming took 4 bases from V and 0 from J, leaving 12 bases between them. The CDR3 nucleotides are TGTGCCAGCAGCCCCCGGGCCGTAGCTAACTATGGCTACACCTTC. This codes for CASSPRAVANYGYTF.

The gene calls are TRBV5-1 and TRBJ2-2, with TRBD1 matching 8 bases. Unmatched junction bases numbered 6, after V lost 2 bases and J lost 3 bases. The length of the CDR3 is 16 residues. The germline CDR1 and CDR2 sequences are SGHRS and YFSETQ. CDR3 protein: CASSFRGRRDTGELFF. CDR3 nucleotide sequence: TGCGCCAGCAGCTTCAGGGGGCGCCGGGACACCGGGGAGCTGTTTTTT.

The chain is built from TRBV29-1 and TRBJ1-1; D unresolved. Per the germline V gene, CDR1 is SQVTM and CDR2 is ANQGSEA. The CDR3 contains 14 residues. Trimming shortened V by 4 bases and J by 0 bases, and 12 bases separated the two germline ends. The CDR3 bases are TGCAGCGTTGGGGGTGGGGTCGTGAACACTGAAGCTTTCTTT. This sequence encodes CSVGGGVVNTEAFF.

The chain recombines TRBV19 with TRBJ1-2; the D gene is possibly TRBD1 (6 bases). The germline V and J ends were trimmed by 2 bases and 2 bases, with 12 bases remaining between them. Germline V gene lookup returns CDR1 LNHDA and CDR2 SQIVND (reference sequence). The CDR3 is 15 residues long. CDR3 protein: CASSIMDSLNYGYTF. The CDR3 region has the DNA TGTGCCAGTAGTATAATGGACAGTCTAAACTATGGCTACACCTTC.

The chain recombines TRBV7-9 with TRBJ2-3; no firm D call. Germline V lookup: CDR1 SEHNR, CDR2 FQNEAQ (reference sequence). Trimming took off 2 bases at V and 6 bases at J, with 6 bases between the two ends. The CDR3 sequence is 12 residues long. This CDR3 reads CASSLPRDTQYF. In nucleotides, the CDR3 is TGTGCCAGCAGCTTACCGCGGGATACGCAGTATTTT.